This TCR beta chain was identified in a study of blood T cells in healthy people across ages. Study-level results: TCR beta diversity, measured per million T cells, fell in a roughly linear way with age. Compared with aged donors, long-lived donors showed fewer expanded clones, suggesting selection.

This CDR3 has 11 residues. A J-beta primer mix and a sample-barcoded 5' primer were used in a second PCR of about 7 to 12 cycles. The template-switch adaptor, which had 12 random nucleotides, put a tag on each cDNA molecule. TCRdb re-derived calls from the 5' RACE reads in MiXCR, one entry per CDR3 protein. The table shows 980,000 or so distinct CDR3 sequences, with around 49% occurring only once. This clonotype has only a few counts. The antigen is not known. The chain employs TRBV1 and TRBJ2-7. TRBV1 is shown as a pseudogene. Sequenced sample: blood. This receptor was taken from a man aged 25 to 40 in good health. Here the CDR3 DNA reads TGCACCAGCAGCCCCCCCTACGAGCAGTACTTC. Amino acid sequence: CTSSPPYEQYF.